This T cell receptor beta chain was identified in a study of CD8+CD57+ T cells in acquired aplastic anemia. Study-level background: The DNA of sorted CD4+ and CD8+ cells averaged 3.2 ug.

Genomic DNA, serving as template, underwent TCR beta VDJ and CDR3 profiling. A single record per CDR3 protein comes from TCRdb applying MiXCR to the reads. The table records about 160,000 distinct CDR3 sequences, about 45% of them present only once. The study, taken as a whole, reports: Patients and controls turned out to have twenty-nine CD8+ CDR3 sequences in common.

Patients chosen for sequencing had shown CD8+CD57+ cell expansion by flow cytometry. This clonotype came up once. What it recognizes is unknown. The germline V and J ends were trimmed by 4 bases and 3 bases, with 12 bases remaining between them. The CDR3 has 13 residues. Germline values: CDR1 DFQATT, CDR2 SNEGSKA (reference sequence). This receptor was identified in a human donor with aplastic anemia. The sequencing sample was made of sorted CD4+, CD8+, or CD8+CD57+ T cells (not recorded which) from PBMCs. This chain links TRBV20-1 with TRBJ1-2; no clear D gene. CDR3 in amino acids: CSANGGADYGYTF. CDR3 DNA: TGCAGTGCTAATGGAGGCGCCGACTATGGCTACACCTTC.